This T cell receptor (beta chain) was sequenced during a study of cytomegalovirus exposure and HLA in healthy donors. About the research overall: T cells numbering around 180 million yielded some 120 million unique TCR beta sequences in an earlier analysis.

Primers included in the PCR were 60 Vbeta and 13 Jbeta primers. As handled by the study authors: Later analysis identified approximately 88 million unique TCR beta chains, roughly 11 million shared. Sequenced by immunoSEQ multiplex PCR; TCRdb stores in-frame clones only, minus some. That table is the source of V, J and clone size, and D and trimming were worked out from the DNA. Of some 190,000 clones listed, 76% are singletons. The junction had 10 bases not matched to a gene; V was cut back by 3 bases and J by 8 bases. CDR3 size: 14 residues. CDR1 is SGDLS and CDR2 is YYNGEE in the germline V gene. The genes are TRBV9 and TRBJ1-2, with TRBD1 matching over 7 bases. The sequence was obtained from a woman in her twenties or thirties in good health and CMV-seropositive. Source material: PBMCs. CDR3 nucleotide sequence: TGTGCCAGCAGCGACTGGGGACAGCCTATAGGCTACACCTTC. This sequence encodes CASSDWGQPIGYTF.